These T cell receptor beta chains were read from a single sample in a study of cytomegalovirus exposure and HLA in healthy donors. This table comes from immunoSEQ multiplex PCR, and its TCRdb copy is limited to in-frame clones, with some not included. In the table there are about 94,000 clones, approximately 77% of which are singletons. Specimen: PBMCs. The receptor source for this set is a human donor in good health. Both conserved end residues are part of each CDR3. A D gene is named only where the DNA matches it firmly. Expanded clones get a size class; other rows say once, few or many, or leave the size out.

j_call | clone_size | d_call | v_call | cdr3_nt | cdr3_aa
TRBJ2-5 | NA | NA | TRBV1 | TGCACCAGCAGTCAAGGGAGGATACCGGGACTAGCGAAGGAGACCCAGTACTTC | CTSSQGRIPGLAKETQYF
TRBJ2-7 | NA | TRBD2 | TRBV6-1 | TGTGCCAGCGGCCTGACTAGCCGATCCTACGAGCAGTACTTC | CASGLTSRSYEQYF
TRBJ1-5 | NA | NA | TRBV7-2 | TGTGCCAGCAGCTCCCGTTTGGACTATAGCAATCAGCCCCAGCATTTT | CASSSRLDYSNQPQHF
TRBJ2-4 | NA | TRBD1 | TRBV19 | TGTGCCAGTACCGTAACCCCTGGAACAGGGGGCATTCAGTACTTC | CASTVTPGTGGIQYF
TRBJ2-3 | NA | NA | TRBV10-3 | TGTGCCATCAGTTCTACAGATACGCAGTATTTT | CAISSTDTQYF
TRBJ2-7 | NA | NA | TRBV9 | TGTGCCAGCAGCGTATCTCCAGGCTACGAGCAGTACTTC | CASSVSPGYEQYF
TRBJ2-3 | NA | TRBD2 | TRBV28 | TGTGCCAGCAGACCCAGCGGGGTGGGGCCAGATACGCAGTATTTT | CASRPSGVGPDTQYF
TRBJ2-2 | NA | NA | TRBV28 | TGTGCCAGCAGAGGAGGGAGTGGTCCCGGGGAGCTGTTTTTT | CASRGGSGPGELFF
TRBJ1-4 | NA | TRBD1 | TRBV9 | TGTGCCAGCAGCGTGGAAACCGGGACAGCTGGCGAAAAACTGTTTTTT | CASSVETGTAGEKLFF
TRBJ2-5 | NA | TRBD2 | TRBV5-1 | TGCGCCAGCAGCTTGGTGGTTAGCGGGAGGGCCCTCGGAGAGACCCAGTACTTC | CASSLVVSGRALGETQYF
TRBJ2-3 | NA | NA | TRBV7-9 | TGTGCCAGCAGCTCGAATGGGGGGGATACGCAGTATTTT | CASSSNGGDTQYF
TRBJ2-7 | NA | TRBD1 | TRBV28 | TGTGCCAGCAGCCCACCCGGGACAGGTACCTACGAGCAGTACTTC | CASSPPGTGTYEQYF
TRBJ1-2 | NA | NA | TRBV2 | TGTGCCAGCAGTGGTCAGGGGAACTATGGCTACACCTTC | CASSGQGNYGYTF
TRBJ2-5 | NA | TRBD2 | TRBV7-2 | TGTGCCAGCAGCTTAGGATGGCCCAGCGGGGGGGCGAAGACCCAGTACTTC | CASSLGWPSGGAKTQYF
TRBJ1-1 | once | NA | TRBV7-6 | TGTGCCAGCAGCTTAGCGTTACGGGGGACTGAAGCTTTCTTT | CASSLALRGTEAFF
TRBJ2-7 | once | TRBD1 | TRBV28 | TGTGCCAGCAGAGGCGGACAGGAGCAATCCTACGAGCAGTACTTC | CASRGGQEQSYEQYF
TRBJ1-2 | NA | NA | TRBV18 | TGTGCCAGCTCACCTCTGCCGGGGATTAGGGACTATGGCTACACCTTC | CASSPLPGIRDYGYTF
TRBJ2-6 | NA | NA | TRBV7-9 | TGTGCCAGCAGGAGGGCTGGGGTTGGGGCCAACGTCCTGACTTTC | CASRRAGVGANVLTF